Reported below is one T cell receptor beta chain. No antigen is known for it. Per-nucleotide qualities are absent, and no much larger clonotype sits a single base away. The sequencer listed for this sample is Illumina HiSeq 1500. TCRdb trimmed public reads at Q25 via fastp, called clones via MiXCR and kept in-frame beta chains. All rows with the same CDR3 protein become a single entry with the most common DNA and genes. In all, the sample holds around 100,000 distinct CDR3 sequences, and around 9.1% of those were seen once. The ten top clones hold roughly 29% of the sample. This sample was taken from a study of T cell repertoires in cytomegalovirus infection (dated by TCRdb to about 2019). Describing the broader study: The HLA type of each donor mattered for the analysis, because public TCR beta signatures pointed to carriage of CMV infection along with the matching HLA type. Paper-wide results and their limitations: In the ex vivo response, HLA-C-restricted CMV-specific TCR beta clonotypes were dominant, and in two of eight donors the single most frequent clonotype came from this HLA-C-restricted group. Cumulative frequency of public TCR beta family members discriminated carriers of CMV infection plus the relevant HLA type in this cohort and an independent approximately 360-donor cohort.

After removal of 1 base from V and 3 bases from J, the junction retains 4 bases not matched to a gene. Sequences MGHRA (CDR1) and YSYEKL (CDR2) are obtained from the germline V gene. From the cysteine through the phenylalanine, the CDR3 covers 15 amino acids. Only the CDR3 portion is preserved as DNA: 45 bases, with reading frame beginning at the first base. This sequence originates from a human donor in good health (CMV status not recorded). Some clones in this sample may be carry-over from other donors' samples. Sequencing used PBMCs, sequenced either directly or after in vitro stimulation (not recorded which). Recombination connected TRBV4-1 to TRBJ2-7; a stretch of 9 junction bases matches TRBD2. DNA sequence: TGCGCCAGCAGCCAAGCTAGCGGGGTTTTCTACGAGCAGTACTTC. Translated, it gives CASSQASGVFYEQYF.